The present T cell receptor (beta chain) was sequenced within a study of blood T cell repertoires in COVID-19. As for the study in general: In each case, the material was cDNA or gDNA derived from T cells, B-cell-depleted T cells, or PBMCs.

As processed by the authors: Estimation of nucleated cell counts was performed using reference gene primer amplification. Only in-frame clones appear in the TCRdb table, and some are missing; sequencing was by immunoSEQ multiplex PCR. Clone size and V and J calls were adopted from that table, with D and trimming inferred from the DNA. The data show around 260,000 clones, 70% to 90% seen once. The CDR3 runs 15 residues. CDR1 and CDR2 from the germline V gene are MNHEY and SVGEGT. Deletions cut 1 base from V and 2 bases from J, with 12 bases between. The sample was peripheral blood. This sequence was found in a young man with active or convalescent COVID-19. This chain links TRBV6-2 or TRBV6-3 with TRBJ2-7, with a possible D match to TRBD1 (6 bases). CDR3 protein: CASSYYGQNPYEQYF. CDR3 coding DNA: TGTGCCAGCAGTTACTACGGACAGAATCCCTACGAGCAGTACTTC.